This TCR beta chain was sequenced during a study of neurological immune-mediated disorders. General study findings and limits: It was HTLV-1-associated myelopathy that showed the most TCR clonal expansion, while multiple sclerosis showed the least, falling below healthy controls. With the multiple sclerosis repertoire cluster, none of the clinical or MRI features showed an association.

The cDNA was generated through 5'RACE incorporating 10-nucleotide random UMIs. Each CDR3 protein is one row after TCRdb ran MiXCR on the 5' RACE reads. In the table there are 30,000 to 40,000 distinct CDR3 sequences, 3% to 4% of which are singletons. CDR3 length: 16 amino acids. Germline V gene lookup returns CDR1 SGHRS and CDR2 YFSETQ. The V and J ends lost 3 bases and 4 bases respectively, with 17 bases between them. The sample holds many counts of this clonotype. Antigen specificity is unknown. The source of this sequence is a man younger than 40 with multiple sclerosis. The sequenced sample was PBMCs. The rearrangement links TRBV5-1 to TRBJ2-1, with D possibly matching TRBD1 (6 bases). This CDR3 reads CASSSTGQERYNEQFF. The CDR3 region has the DNA TGCGCCAGCAGCTCGACGGGACAAGAAAGGTACAATGAGCAGTTCTTC.